This T cell receptor beta chain was sequenced during a study of blood T cell repertoires in COVID-19 (dated by TCRdb to the early 2020s). General notes on the study: Samples from collaborators originated in the United States, Italy and Spain and spanned both the acute and convalescent phases of COVID-19. The material from the prospective study consisted of cDNA or gDNA derived from T cells, B-cell-depleted T cells, or PBMCs. The dataset comprised deeply sampled blood TCRbeta repertoires from subjects exposed to, actively infected with, or recovered from COVID-19. The repertoires were released in a freely available public database intended as a resource for research on the immune response to SARS-CoV-2. Samples were obtained from the ongoing ImmuneRACE study (first 160 participants) and from about 1,300 subjects provided by 6 global collaborators. Nearly every sample came with metadata listing a de-identified subject ID, COVID-19 status, age in years and sex. HLA class I and class II types, where available, came from metadata supplied by the sample provider rather than from assay-based typing. Study-wide conclusions, independent of this receptor: How much clinical and demographic metadata was included differed by source and by participant, and the metadata was provided uncurated.

The immunoSEQ Assay, a bias-controlled multiplex PCR, was used to amplify TCRbeta CDR3 regions from genomic DNA. The authors' pipeline ran thus. The number of nucleated cells in each sample was estimated from the amplification of reference gene primers within the assay. Sequence reads were collapsed and filtered to measure the absolute abundance of every unique TCRbeta CDR3 rearrangement. For each sample, productive Simpson clonality was calculated by taking the square root of Simpson's diversity index across productive rearrangements. The table comes from immuneACCESS by way of TCRdb, which keeps in-frame sequences with V and J called. Part of the clones is missing from these tables; in studies checked, under half for an unresolved V gene and the rest for unknown reasons. The V and J calls and the clone size are those of that table, but D and trimming were determined from the DNA. The sample includes 150,000 to 190,000 clones, with 65% to 90% observed a single time. The top ten clonotypes cover just over 9.5% of the sample.

Whole blood was collected in K2EDTA tubes by collaborating institutions according to the institutions' own protocols. For TCRbeta analysis, collaborators shipped samples in one of three forms: frozen whole blood, isolated PBMCs, or DNA extracted from either of those sample types. Remarks on this clone: The antigen it binds to is not known. Per-base qualities were not stored, and no clone one base away is much larger.

The CDR3 numbers 14 residues from cysteine through phenylalanine. The read is trimmed to its CDR3 DNA, 42 bases read in frame from base 1. Taken from the germline V gene (reference sequence), the CDR1 and CDR2 loops are SEHNR and FQNEAQ. The V and J ends are trimmed by 0 bases and 7 bases, leaving 13 bases between them. The sequencing sample was made of peripheral blood. The chain is assembled from TRBV7-9 and TRBJ2-7, and the D gene may be TRBD2, 6 bases matching. The TCR was taken from a woman aged 45-65 years with acute or convalescent COVID-19. The DNA reads TGTGCCAGCAGCTTAGCTGCGGGGTCGCGGGAGCAGTACTTC. Its translation reads: CASSLAAGSREQYF.